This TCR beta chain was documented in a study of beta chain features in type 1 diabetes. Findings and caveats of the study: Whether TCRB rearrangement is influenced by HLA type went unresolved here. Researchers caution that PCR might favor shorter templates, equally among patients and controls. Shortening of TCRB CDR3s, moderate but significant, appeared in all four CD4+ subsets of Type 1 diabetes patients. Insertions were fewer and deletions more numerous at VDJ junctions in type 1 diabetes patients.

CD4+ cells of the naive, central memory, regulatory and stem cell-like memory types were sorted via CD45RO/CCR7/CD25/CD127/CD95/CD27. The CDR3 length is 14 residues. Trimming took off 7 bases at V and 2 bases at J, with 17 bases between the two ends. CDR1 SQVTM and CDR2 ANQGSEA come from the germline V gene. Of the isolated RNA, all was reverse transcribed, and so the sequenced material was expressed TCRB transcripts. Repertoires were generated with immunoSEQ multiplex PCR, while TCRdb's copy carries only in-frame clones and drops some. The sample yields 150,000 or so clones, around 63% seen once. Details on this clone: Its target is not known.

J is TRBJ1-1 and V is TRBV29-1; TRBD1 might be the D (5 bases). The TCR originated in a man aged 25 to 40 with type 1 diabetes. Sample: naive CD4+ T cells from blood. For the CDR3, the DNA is TGCAGCGCGGGGGAAGTCGCCCTTAACACTGAAGCTTTCTTT. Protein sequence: CSAGEVALNTEAFF.